Included here is one T cell receptor beta chain sequence, with context. The antigen is undetermined. CDR3 length: 15 amino acids. CDR1 is MNHEY, CDR2 SMNVEV, per germline (reference sequence). The V gene end was trimmed by 5 bases and the J gene end by 7 bases; junction bases not matched to a gene: 8. The sample originates from a study of T cell repertoires in cytomegalovirus infection. Looking at the study overall: In the study, CMV epitopes included recently identified HLA-C-restricted and well-studied HLA-B-restricted ones. A matching HLA type, together with CMV infection, was signaled by public TCR beta signatures.

TCRdb recomputed calls from the reads with MiXCR, one row per CDR3 protein. The sample includes approximately 30,000 distinct CDR3 sequences, around 19% seen only once; the top ten take approximately 78%. Whole-study results and caveats: Dominating the ex vivo response were HLA-C-restricted CMV-specific TCR beta clonotypes.

J is TRBJ2-1 and V is TRBV27; the match to TRBD1 covers 10 bases. This receptor was identified in a human donor in good health (CMV status not recorded). Some clones in this sample may be carry-over from other donors' samples. Specimen: CD8+ T cells from cultured PBMCs, collected from culture after CMV antigen stimulation. The CDR3 DNA reads TGTGCCAGCAGTATGGGGACAGGGGCTCGGAATGAGCAGTTCTTC. Translation gives CASSMGTGARNEQFF.